The sequence of this T cell receptor (beta chain) was determined in a study of blood T cell repertoires in COVID-19. Study at large: COVID-19 samples collected from the United States, Italy and Spain covered acute and convalescent phases.

In the authors' workflow: Scientists estimated how many nucleated cells there were by amplifying reference gene primers. Profiled with immunoSEQ multiplex PCR; TCRdb holds only in-frame clones, not every one. Clone size and V and J calls were adopted from that table, with D and trimming inferred from the DNA. Here the sample spans 95,000 to 120,000 clones, around 90% being singletons. This receptor was taken from a woman between 45 and 65 years old with acute or convalescent COVID-19. The sample consisted of peripheral blood.

The CDR3 DNA reads TGTGCCAGCAGTGCCGGGACTAGCGGGAGCCTCTCCTACAATGAGCAGTTCTTC. Translating gives CASSAGTSGSLSYNEQFF. The V and J genes are TRBV6-2 or TRBV6-3 and TRBJ2-1, with TRBD2 matching over 14 bases. The J segment lost 0 bases and the V segment lost 5 bases, leaving 6 bases of the junction unmatched. This CDR3 is 18 amino acids long. CDR1 and CDR2 (germline): MNHEY, SVGEGT.